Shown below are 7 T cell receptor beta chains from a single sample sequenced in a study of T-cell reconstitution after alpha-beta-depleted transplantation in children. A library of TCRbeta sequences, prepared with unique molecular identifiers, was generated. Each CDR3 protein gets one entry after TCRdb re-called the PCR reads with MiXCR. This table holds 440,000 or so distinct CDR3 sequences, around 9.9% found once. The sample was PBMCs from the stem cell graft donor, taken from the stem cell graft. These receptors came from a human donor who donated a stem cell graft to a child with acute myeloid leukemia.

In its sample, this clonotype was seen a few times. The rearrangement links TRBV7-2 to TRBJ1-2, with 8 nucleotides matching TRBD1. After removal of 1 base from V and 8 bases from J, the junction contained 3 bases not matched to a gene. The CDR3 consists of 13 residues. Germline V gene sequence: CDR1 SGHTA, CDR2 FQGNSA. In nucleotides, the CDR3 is TGTGCCAGCAGCTTAGGACAGGGGAGGGGCTACACCTTC. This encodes CASSLGQGRGYTF.

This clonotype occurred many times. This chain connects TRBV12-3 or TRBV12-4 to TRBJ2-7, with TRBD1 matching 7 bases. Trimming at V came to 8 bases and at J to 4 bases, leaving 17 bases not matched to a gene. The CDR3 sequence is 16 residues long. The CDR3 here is CASGLYTPGQIYEQYF. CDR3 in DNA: TGTGCCAGCGGACTTTACACCCCGGGACAGATATACGAGCAGTACTTC.

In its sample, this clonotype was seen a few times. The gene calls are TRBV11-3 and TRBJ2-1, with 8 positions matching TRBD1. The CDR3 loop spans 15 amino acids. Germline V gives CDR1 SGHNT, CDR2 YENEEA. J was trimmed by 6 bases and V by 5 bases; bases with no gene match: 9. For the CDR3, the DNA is TGTGCCAGCAGCGCAGGGGGCTCCGTGGGCAATGAGCAGTTCTTC. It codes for CASSAGGSVGNEQFF.

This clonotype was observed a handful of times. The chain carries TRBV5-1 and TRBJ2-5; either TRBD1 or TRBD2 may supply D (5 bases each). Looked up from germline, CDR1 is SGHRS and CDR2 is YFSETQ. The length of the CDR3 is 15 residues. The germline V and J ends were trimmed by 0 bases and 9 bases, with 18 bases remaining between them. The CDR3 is CASSLEGTRGDAQYF. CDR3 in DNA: TGCGCCAGCAGCTTGGAGGGGACCCGAGGGGACGCCCAGTACTTC.

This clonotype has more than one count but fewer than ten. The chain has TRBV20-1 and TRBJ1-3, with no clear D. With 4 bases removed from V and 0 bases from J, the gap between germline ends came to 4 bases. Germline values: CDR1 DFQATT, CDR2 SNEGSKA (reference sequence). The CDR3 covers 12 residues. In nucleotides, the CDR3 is TGCAGTGCTATTAGCTCTGGAAACACCATATATTTT. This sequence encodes CSAISSGNTIYF.

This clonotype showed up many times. The CDR3 spells CASSVNTDQETQYF. The CDR3 DNA reads TGTGCCAGCAGCGTAAATACAGACCAAGAGACCCAGTACTTC. The genes are TRBV9 and TRBJ2-5, with D unclear. With 1 base removed from V and 0 bases from J, the gap between germline ends came to 7 bases. CDR3 length: 14 amino acids. Looked up from germline, CDR1 is SGDLS and CDR2 is YYNGEE.

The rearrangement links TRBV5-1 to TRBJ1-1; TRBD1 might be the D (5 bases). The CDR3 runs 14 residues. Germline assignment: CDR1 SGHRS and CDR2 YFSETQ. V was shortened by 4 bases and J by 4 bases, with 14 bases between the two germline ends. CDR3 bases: TGCGCCAGCAGCCGAATACCAGGGCCCACTGAAGCTTTCTTT. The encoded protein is CASSRIPGPTEAFF. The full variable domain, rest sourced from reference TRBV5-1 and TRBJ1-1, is KAGVTQTPRYLIKTRGQQVTLSCSPISGHRSVSWYQQTPGQGLQFLFEYFSETQRNKGNFPGRFSGRQFSNSRSEMNVSTLELGDSALYLCASSRIPGPTEAFFGQGTRLTVV.